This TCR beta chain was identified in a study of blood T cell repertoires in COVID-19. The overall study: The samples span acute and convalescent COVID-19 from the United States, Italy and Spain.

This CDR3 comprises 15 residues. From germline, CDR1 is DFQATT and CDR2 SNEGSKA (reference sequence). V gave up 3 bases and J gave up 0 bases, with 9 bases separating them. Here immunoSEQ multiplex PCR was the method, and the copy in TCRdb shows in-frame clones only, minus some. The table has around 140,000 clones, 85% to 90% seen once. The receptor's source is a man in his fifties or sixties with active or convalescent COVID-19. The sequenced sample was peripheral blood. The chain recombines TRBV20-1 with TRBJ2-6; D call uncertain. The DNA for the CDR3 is TGCAGTGCTAGTGGCGCCACCTCTGGGGCCAACGTCCTGACTTTC. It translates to CSASGATSGANVLTF.